This T cell receptor beta chain is drawn from a study of T cell repertoires in cytomegalovirus infection. This clonotype was seen only a few times. The antigen is undetermined. The V and J ends lost 2 bases and 5 bases respectively, with 12 bases between them. Germline V CDR1 and CDR2: MNHEY, SVGAGI. This CDR3 is 15 amino acids long. TCRdb redid the calling of the reads with MiXCR, one entry per CDR3 protein. The sample comprises around 320,000 distinct CDR3 sequences, over 7.5% of which are singletons, and roughly 4% rests with the top ten. Study-level results: There were HLA-C-restricted CMV-specific TCR beta clonotypes dominating the ex vivo response.

The receptor was isolated from a human donor in good health (CMV status not recorded). Some clones in this sample may be carry-over from other donors' samples. The sequenced material came from PBMCs. The chain has TRBV6-5 and TRBJ2-2; TRBD2 might be the D (7 bases). The CDR3 bases are TGTGCCAGCAGTTACGGGGGGGCCGGGACCGGGGAGCTGTTTTTT. Translating it yields CASSYGGAGTGELFF.